These 20 T cell receptor beta chains share one sample of origin, sequenced in a study of T cell clonality in common variable immunodeficiency. Method: immunoSEQ multiplex PCR; TCRdb's copy keeps in-frame clones and lacks some. The sample has tens of thousands of clones, none seen only once. The source material was peripheral blood mononuclear cells. The receptor source for this set is a person aged 18 to 70 in good health.

This clone was seen a handful of times. The CDR3 goes on 3 residues after the read ends, and that part is filled in from the germline J gene. The chain links TRBV19 to TRBJ2-2; 11 nucleotides match TRBD2. The CDR3 sequence is 18 residues long. Germline CDR1 and CDR2: LNHDA and SQIVND (reference sequence). Trimming at V came to 4 bases and at J to 1 base, leaving 8 bases not matched to a gene. CDR3: CASSKRQGTSGNTGELFF. The covered CDR3 bases are TGTGCCAGTAGTAAGAGACAGGGGACTAGCGGGAACACCGGGGAG.

This clone occurred many times. The CDR3 bases that were read are TGTGCCAGCTCACCATTCGGGGGTTCCAACACTGAA. It is translated as CASSPFGGSNTE. The whole CDR3 protein reads CASSPFGGSNTEAFF. The genes are TRBV18 and TRBJ1-1; D possibly corresponds to TRBD1 (5 bases). The read terminates 3 residues before the CDR3 end, so the remaining end is supplied by the germline J gene. The ends were cut back, 2 bases at V and 2 bases at J, with 12 bases in the middle. The CDR3 sequence is 15 residues long. CDR1 and CDR2 (germline): KGHSH, LQKENI.

This clone counts as medium-sized. Read sequence stops 3 residues before the CDR3 end, and the germline J gene provides the missing end. The chain joins TRBV29-1 to TRBJ2-3, with D possibly matching TRBD1 (5 bases). Germline V gene lookup returns CDR1 SQVTM and CDR2 ANQGSEA. The V end was cut by 8 bases, the J end by 4 bases, with 13 bases between. The CDR3 loop spans 12 amino acids. The CDR3 sequence is CSFRQGSDTQYF. CDR3 DNA (partial): TGCAGCTTTCGGCAGGGATCAGATACG.

This clone was counted at least ten times. The CDR3: CASSLSSPYNSPLHF. The DNA read from the CDR3 is TGCGCCAGCAGCTTGTCCTCCCCCTATAATTCACCC. This rearrangement joins TRBV5-1 to TRBJ1-6; no firm D call. The read ends 3 residues shy of where the CDR3 ends; the end is completed using the germline J gene. The V and J ends lost 1 base and 2 bases respectively, with 7 bases between them. The CDR3 length is 15 residues. Germline V gene lookup returns CDR1 SGHRS and CDR2 YFSETQ.

The table lists this clone with many counts. Sequencing ends 3 residues short of the CDR3 end; the germline J gene provides the rest. The chain carries TRBV20-1 and TRBJ2-1; D not resolved. The CDR3 loop spans 12 amino acids. Per germline, CDR1 DFQATT and CDR2 SNEGSKA (reference sequence). CDR3 DNA, as far as it was read: TGCAGCTTAACTACCGCCTACAATGAG. This codes for CSLTTAYNE. The whole CDR3 protein is CSLTTAYNEQFF.

There are a few counts of this clone. Coverage ceases 3 residues before the CDR3 finishes, and the germline J gene fills in the end. J is TRBJ1-1 and V is TRBV11-3; no clear D gene. Deletions cut 2 bases from V and 1 base from J, with 5 bases between. The CDR3 runs to 13 residues. Germline V gives CDR1 SGHNT, CDR2 YENEEA. CDR3 region: CASSLTGNTEAFF. CDR3 DNA (partial): TGTGCCAGCAGCTTAACGGGGAACACTGAA.

Many counts were recorded for this clone. The CDR3 extends 3 residues past the end of the read, so its final part is completed from the germline J gene. This rearrangement joins TRBV9 to TRBJ1-6, with 9 bases lining up with TRBD1. Germline-derived CDR1 and CDR2 are SGDLS and YYNGEE. There are 15 residues in the CDR3. V dropped 3 bases and J dropped 5; count of bases not matched to a gene: 3. The DNA read from the CDR3 is TGTGCCAGCAGCGCTGGGACAGGGAATAATTCACCC. This sequence encodes CASSAGTGNNSP. The full CDR3 reads CASSAGTGNNSPLHF.

In its sample, this clone was seen many times. Sequencing ends 3 residues short of the CDR3 end; the germline J gene provides the rest. The chain employs TRBV4-1 and TRBJ1-2; 8 positions match TRBD1. V shed 0 bases, J shed 3 bases, and the junction held 3 bases outside the gene matches. The length of the CDR3 is 15 residues. The germline CDR1 and CDR2 sequences are MGHRA and YSYEKL. CDR3 loop: CASSQDPGGDYGYTF. The CDR3 DNA, read in part, is TGCGCCAGCAGCCAAGACCCAGGGGGCGACTATGGC.

This clone was seen at least ten times. Sequencing ends 3 residues short of the CDR3 end; the germline J gene provides the rest. This rearrangement joins TRBV7-8 to TRBJ1-1, with D hard to call. The germline V gene encodes CDR1 SGHVS and CDR2 FQNEAQ. CDR3 length: 14 amino acids. CDR3 in amino acids: CASSLSTGRSEAFF. The sequenced CDR3 bases are TGTGCCAGCAGCCTTAGCACCGGCCGGAGCGAA.

This clone was counted ten times or more. The read halts 3 residues ahead of the CDR3 end, with the missing end drawn from the germline J gene. The rearrangement joins TRBV2 to TRBJ2-7; the match to TRBD1 covers 8 bases. This CDR3 has 13 residues. The junction had 4 bases not matched to a gene; V was cut back by 3 bases and J by 6 bases. CDR1 SNHLY and CDR2 FYNNEI come from the germline V gene. CDR3 sequence reads: CASSDVGQVEQYF. The CDR3 bases that were read are TGTGCCAGCAGTGATGTGGGACAGGTCGAG.

This clone showed up many times. The read stops 3 residues short of the end of the CDR3; the missing end is completed from the germline J gene. The chain employs TRBV2 and TRBJ1-1; 8 positions agree with TRBD1. The CDR3 sequence is 16 residues long. The trim removed 4 bases at V and 2 bases at J, leaving 9 bases unmatched. The V gene's germline CDR1 is SNHLY and CDR2 FYNNEI. The CDR3 sequence is CASSVRPGTGNTEAFF. Incomplete CDR3 DNA: TGTGCCAGCAGTGTCAGGCCGGGGACAGGAAACACTGAA.

This clone came up a few times. The read terminates 3 residues ahead of where the CDR3 ends, so the germline J gene completes it. The chain uses TRBV7-9 and TRBJ1-1; possible D gene TRBD1, 5 bases. Per germline, CDR1 SEHNR and CDR2 FQNEAQ (reference sequence). The length of the CDR3 is 14 residues. CDR3 bases read: TGTGCCAGCAGCTCTGCCTCGAGGGGAGAGACC. Protein product: CASSSASRGET. The entire CDR3 protein is CASSSASRGETAFF. The full variable domain, rest sourced from reference TRBV7-9 and TRBJ1-1, is DTGVSQNPRHKITKRGQNVTFRCDPISEHNRLYWYRQTLGQGPEFLTYFQNEAQLEKSRLLSDRFSAERPKGSFSTLEIQRTEQGDSAMYLCASSSASRGETAFFGQGTRLTVV.

This clone was counted many times. The CDR3 end is not reached by the read, which stops 3 residues before it; the germline J gene fills it in. The rearrangement links TRBV14 to TRBJ1-1; 10 bases align to TRBD1. Germline values: CDR1 SGHDN, CDR2 FVKESK. The CDR3 spans 15 residues. CDR3 region: CASSPLGDRGSEAFF. CDR3 DNA (partial): TGTGCCAGCAGCCCTCTAGGGGACAGGGGCTCGGAA. The full variable domain, in which reference TRBV14 and TRBJ1-1 provide the parts outside the CDR3, is EAGVTQFPSHSVIEKGQTVTLRCDPISGHDNLYWYRRVMGKEIKFLLHFVKESKQDESGMPNNRFLAERTGGTYSTLKVQPAELEDSGVYFCASSPLGDRGSEAFFGQGTRLTVV.

In the case of this clone: The read is 3 residues too short to cover the CDR3 end, so that end is filled in from the germline J gene. V is TRBV18 and J is TRBJ2-3, with TRBD1 as a possible D gene (5 bases). Germline CDR1 is KGHSH and CDR2 is LQKENI. The CDR3 is 12 amino acids. CDR3 DNA (partial): TGTGCCAGCTCACGGGGCCAAGAGACG. Translating gives CASSRGQET. The full CDR3 reads CASSRGQETQYF.

This clone has ten or more counts. The sequence runs out 3 residues before the end of the CDR3; the remainder is reconstructed from the germline J gene. J is TRBJ2-1 and V is TRBV18; 7 nucleotides agree with TRBD1. Trimming removed 5 bases from V and 4 bases from J; junction bases left unmatched: 8. Germline V CDR1 and CDR2: KGHSH, LQKENI. The length of the CDR3 is 15 residues. CDR3 DNA (partial): TGTGCCAGCTCAACGTGGGACAGCAATTACAATGAG. It specifies CASSTWDSNYNE. From start to end, the CDR3 is CASSTWDSNYNEQFF. The whole variable domain, remainder taken from reference TRBV18 and TRBJ2-1, is NAGVMQNPRHLVRRRGQEARLRCSPMKGHSHVYWYRQLPEEGLKFMVYLQKENIIDESGMPKERFSAEFPKEGPSILRIQQVVRGDSAAYFCASSTWDSNYNEQFFGPGTRLTVL.

This clone occurred many times. The read falls 3 residues short of the CDR3 end, and the missing part is taken from the germline J gene. This chain uses TRBV13 with TRBJ1-2, with D possibly TRBD1 on 5 matching bases. The CDR3 consists of 14 residues. The V gene's germline CDR1 is PRHDT and CDR2 FYEKMQ (reference sequence). Partial CDR3 DNA: TGTGCCAGCAGCGGAACAGGAGGGCCCCGAGGC. This sequence encodes CASSGTGGPRG. Given in full, the CDR3 is CASSGTGGPRGYTF.

This clone was seen ten or more times. Read data end 3 residues before the CDR3 end; the end is taken from the germline J gene. V is TRBV3-1 (or the pseudogene TRBV3-2) and J is TRBJ2-3; D not resolved. Between the trimmed V and J ends, which lost 7 bases and 2 bases, there was a span of 10 bases. The germline V gene has CDR1 LGHDT and CDR2 YNNKEL (reference sequence). The CDR3 spans 13 residues. CDR3 DNA, as far as it was read: TGTGCCAGCAAAGCATCCAACACAGATACG. This translates into CASKASNTDT. The whole CDR3 protein is CASKASNTDTQYF.

At least ten counts were recorded for this clone. The read stops 3 residues short of the end of the CDR3; the missing end is completed from the germline J gene. The chain uses TRBV7-6 and TRBJ2-1; 8 bases line up with TRBD2. Per the germline V gene, CDR1 is SGHVS and CDR2 is FNYEAQ. Unmatched junction bases numbered 12, after V lost 5 bases and J lost 6 bases. The CDR3 is made up of 16 amino acids. CDR3 region: CASSKEAGASTNEQFF. The sequenced CDR3 bases are TGTGCCAGCAGCAAAGAAGCGGGGGCGTCGACCAATGAG.

About this clone: At one boundary the junction diverges from the germline segment, which might be a read error. The CDR3 end lies 3 residues beyond the end of the read and is filled in from the germline J gene. The gene calls are TRBV7-9 and TRBJ2-3; D is unclear. This CDR3 is built from 11 residues. CDR1 and CDR2 (germline): SEHNR, FQNEAQ (reference sequence). CDR3 bases read: TGTTCCAGCAGCAGGACAGATACG. Amino acid sequence: CSSSRTDT. The CDR3, in full, reads CSSSRTDTQYF.

This clone was observed at least ten times. The DNA ends 3 residues before the CDR3 does, and the rest of the CDR3 is filled in from the germline J gene. The gene calls are TRBV7-2 and TRBJ2-2, with TRBD1 as a possible D gene (6 bases). CDR1 SGHTA and CDR2 FQGNSA come from the germline V gene. The V gene lost 4 bases and the J gene lost 6 bases, with 9 bases spanning the gap. The CDR3 is made up of 13 amino acids. The CDR3 bases that were read are TGTGCCAGCAGCTACAGGGTGGCCGGGGAG. It translates to CASSYRVAGE. In full, the CDR3 reads CASSYRVAGELFF.